This T cell receptor beta chain came from a study of T cells in Graves' hyperthyroidism and ophthalmopathy. Study-level information: Sampling of peripheral blood happened at initial diagnosis, prior to any treatment.

Regarding the study as a whole: Blood also held most thyroid clonotypes expanded beyond 0.001.

Aged 18 to 65, the patients had hyperthyroidism that was newly diagnosed and had lasted under 2 months. It was RNA transcripts that yielded the amplified TCR beta CDR3 regions. The HTBI primer set was used in a first-round RT-PCR of the TCR CDR3. TCRdb reanalysed the multiplex PCR reads using MiXCR and keeps one entry per CDR3 protein. Of about 320,000 distinct CDR3 sequences listed, 16% are singletons. A remark on this clonotype: The target antigen is unknown.

Sequencing was performed on blood. This TCR was recovered from a man aged 30-40 years with Graves' hyperthyroidism.

The CDR3 loop reads CASSWGTSGEFF. The CDR3 bases are TGTGCCAGCAGTTGGGGCACTAGCGGGGAGTTCTTC. The rearrangement joins TRBV12-3 or TRBV12-4 to TRBJ2-1, with 10 bases lining up with TRBD2. With V trimmed by 4 bases and J by 14 bases, 5 bases remained unmatched. The CDR3 extends over 12 amino acids.